What follows is one TCR beta chain and its context. Its antigen remains unidentified. Per the germline V gene, CDR1 is MNHEY and CDR2 is SVGEGT. V shed 9 bases and J shed 4 bases, with 18 bases lying between them. CDR3 length: 14 amino acids. The data are from a study of tumor-infiltrating lymphocytes in primary liver carcinoma. Notes on the study in general: All five tumor regions shared only about 7.5-24% of top clones. Less overlap was seen in tumor-adjacent and tumor-blood pairs than in tumor region pairs.

The study co-extracted DNA and RNA from around 20-30 mg of unsorted bulk tissue. Primary liver carcinoma, confirmed by histopathology, was surgically resected. Starting material of about 480 ng total RNA yielded TCR beta cDNA via a constant-region primer. Three nested multiplex PCR rounds of slightly modified ARM-PCR generated TCR beta libraries. The first two PCR rounds used TRBV1-TRBV30 forward primers with a C-beta reverse primer, roughly 10 cycles each. One entry per CDR3 protein results from TCRdb running MiXCR on the multiplex PCR reads. The sample lists around 32,000 distinct CDR3 sequences, 60% to 85% occurring once.

V and J are TRBV6-2 or TRBV6-3 and TRBJ1-1, with D hard to call. This clonotype was sampled from a man between 40 and 49 years old with primary liver carcinoma and hepatitis B virus infection. Material: liver tumor tissue from sampling region 5. As for subset: tumor region T5, tumor centre. In DNA, the CDR3 is TGTGCCAGTAGTCACTGGTTGGGCTCCACTGAAGCTTTCTTT. As protein: CASSHWLGSTEAFF.